These 18 T cell receptor beta chains came from one sample sequenced in a study of blood T cell repertoires in COVID-19. Sequencing was performed with immunoSEQ multiplex PCR; in TCRdb, only in-frame clones are kept and a portion is missing. The profile shows roughly 250,000 clones, 65% to 90% of them singletons. The material sequenced was peripheral blood. Receptors originate from a woman aged 55-70 years with active or convalescent COVID-19.

This clone was recorded a few times. This chain joins TRBV6-1 and TRBJ1-4; maybe TRBD1 (5 bases). CDR1 and CDR2 from the germline V gene are MNHNS and SASEGT. The CDR3 consists of 17 residues. V dropped 4 bases and J dropped 12 bases, with 27 bases sitting between them. Here the CDR3 reads CASSAPLQVTSSGELFF. CDR3 in DNA: TGTGCCAGCAGTGCCCCACTCCAGGTGACCTCCTCGGGGGAACTGTTTTTT.

V and J are TRBV27 and TRBJ1-6; TRBD1 matches 10 bases. Trimming at V came to 4 bases and at J to 9 bases, leaving 3 bases not matched to a gene. The CDR3 contains 14 residues. Germline values: CDR1 MNHEY, CDR2 SMNVEV (reference sequence). The CDR3 sequence: CASSSGQGISPLHF. Here the CDR3 DNA reads TGTGCCAGCAGTTCGGGACAGGGGATTTCACCCCTCCACTTT.

The rearrangement links TRBV3-1 (or the pseudogene TRBV3-2) to TRBJ1-6; 11 positions agree with TRBD1. Germline V CDR1 and CDR2: LGHDT, YNNKEL (reference sequence). The CDR3 totals 16 residues. The V and J ends lost 4 bases and 10 bases, in that order; junction bases with no gene match: 9. For the CDR3, the DNA is TGTGCCAGCAGCCCCTCGGACAGGGGGCTTTGGTCACCCCTCCACTTT. Encoded protein: CASSPSDRGLWSPLHF.

The gene calls are TRBV6-5 and TRBJ2-1, with 8 bases identical to TRBD2. The CDR3 has 14 amino acids. V lost 4 bases to trimming and J lost 14 bases; unmatched junction nucleotides: 13. Germline values: CDR1 MNHEY, CDR2 SVGAGI. CDR3 bases: TGTGCCAGCAGTTCCGTCGGGACTAGACGTTTAGAGTTCTTC. Its protein is CASSSVGTRRLEFF.

This rearrangement joins TRBV4-1 to TRBJ2-6; TRBD1 is a possible D gene (7 bases). The V end lost 8 bases, the J end lost 2 bases, and 19 bases lay between the germline ends. This CDR3 contains 17 residues. The germline gives CDR1 MGHRA, CDR2 YSYEKL. The DNA for the CDR3 is TGCGCCAGCGCTCGGACAGGTGGGACTGCTGGGGCCAACGTCCTGACTTTC. This codes for CASARTGGTAGANVLTF.

CDR3 amino acids: CSARAPVEAFF. The CDR3 coding sequence is TGCAGTGCTAGGGCCCCTGTCGAAGCTTTCTTT. The genes are TRBV20-1 and TRBJ1-1, with D uncertain. Germline values: CDR1 DFQATT, CDR2 SNEGSKA (reference sequence). Trimming removed 3 bases from V and 8 bases from J, with 10 bases in between. The CDR3 loop spans 11 amino acids.

The rearrangement joins TRBV7-2 to TRBJ1-2, with a tentative D call TRBD1 (5 bases). Trimming stripped 7 bases from V and 4 bases from J, with 16 bases between. Looked up from germline, CDR1 is SGHTA and CDR2 is FQGNSA. The CDR3 runs 14 residues. The CDR3 here is CASTPGRGVYGYTF. For the CDR3, the DNA is TGTGCCAGCACCCCGGGGCGGGGGGTCTATGGCTACACCTTC.

V usage is TRBV11-2 and J usage is TRBJ2-7; 10 bases fit TRBD2. Germline loops: CDR1 SGHAT, CDR2 FQNNGV. The CDR3 runs to 15 residues. The J segment lost 5 bases and the V segment lost 1 base, leaving 5 bases of the junction unmatched. CDR3 bases: TGTGCCAGCAGCTTAGTAGCGGGGGGTGGTGACGAGCAGTACTTC. Its protein is CASSLVAGGGDEQYF.

The V gene is TRBV7-2, the J gene TRBJ2-2, with 8 positions matching TRBD2. The CDR3 extends over 17 amino acids. Germline V gene sequence: CDR1 SGHTA, CDR2 FQGNSA. Trimming removed 5 bases from V and 5 bases from J; junction bases left unmatched: 13. DNA for the CDR3: TGTGCCAGCAGCGTGCAAGGACAACCGGGGGGGACCGGGGAGCTGTTTTTT. Translating gives CASSVQGQPGGTGELFF.

The chain carries TRBV5-1 and TRBJ2-5, with 10 bases that match TRBD1. Per germline, CDR1 SGHRS and CDR2 YFSETQ. The CDR3 is 13 residues long. Germline trimming cut 4 bases from V and 5 bases from J; bases unmatched to any gene: 2. The CDR3 spells CASSRDRGETQYF. The CDR3 bases are TGCGCCAGCAGCAGGGACAGGGGTGAGACCCAGTACTTC. Full variable domain (outside the CDR3, taken from reference TRBV5-1 and TRBJ2-5): KAGVTQTPRYLIKTRGQQVTLSCSPISGHRSVSWYQQTPGQGLQFLFEYFSETQRNKGNFPGRFSGRQFSNSRSEMNVSTLELGDSALYLCASSRDRGETQYFGPGTRLLVL.

The chain joins TRBV4-3 to TRBJ2-5, with 9 bases fitting TRBD2. CDR1 LGHNA and CDR2 YSLEER come from the germline V gene. The CDR3 spans 18 residues. V lost 0 bases and J lost 6; bases outside the gene matches: 14. CDR3 in amino acids: CASSQDQGLANPWKTQYF. CDR3 sequence (DNA): TGCGCCAGCAGCCAAGACCAGGGACTAGCTAACCCTTGGAAGACCCAGTACTTC.

The V and J genes are TRBV5-6 and TRBJ1-2; 8 nucleotides line up with TRBD1. Germline trimming cut 3 bases from V and 4 bases from J; bases unmatched to any gene: 11. CDR3 size: 16 residues. CDR1 SGHDT and CDR2 YYEEEE come from the germline V gene. The CDR3 DNA reads TGTGCCAGCAGCTGGGAATTTCAGGGGGCAGGCTATGGCTACACCTTC. This encodes CASSWEFQGAGYGYTF.

The chain links TRBV30 to TRBJ1-1; TRBD1 matches at 8 bases. After removal of 4 bases from V and 0 bases from J, the junction contained 13 bases not matched to a gene. The CDR3 contains 17 residues. Germline lookup yields CDR1 GTSNPN and CDR2 SVGIG (reference sequence). Here the CDR3 reads CAWNPYTGGSMNTEAFF. CDR3 in DNA: TGTGCCTGGAACCCTTACACAGGGGGATCTATGAACACTGAAGCTTTCTTT. The whole variable domain, filled in from reference TRBV30 and TRBJ1-1, reads SQTIHQWPATLVQPVGSPLSLECTVEGTSNPNLYWYRQAAGRGLQLLFYSVGIGQISSEVPQNLSASRPQDRQFILSSKKLLLSDSGFYLCAWNPYTGGSMNTEAFFGQGTRLTVV.

V gene TRBV7-8 combines with J gene TRBJ1-5, with D perhaps matching TRBD1 (5 bases). CDR3 length: 15 amino acids. CDR1 SGHVS and CDR2 FQNEAQ come from the germline V gene. V was pared by 1 base and J by 4 bases, with 11 bases between. Here the CDR3 DNA reads TGTGCCAGCAGCTTAGGGGGAGGGGATAATCAGCCCCAGCATTTT. Encoded protein: CASSLGGGDNQPQHF.

CDR3 region: CASSSEETQYF. CDR3 coding DNA: TGTGCCAGTAGTTCGGAAGAGACCCAGTACTTC. The chain uses TRBV19 and TRBJ2-5; D gene ambiguous. This CDR3 is 11 amino acids long. CDR1 and CDR2 (germline): LNHDA, SQIVND (reference sequence). The germline V and J ends were trimmed by 5 bases and 3 bases, with 4 bases remaining between them. The variable domain in full, completed from reference TRBV19 and TRBJ2-5, reads DGGITQSPKYLFRKEGQNVTLSCEQNLNHDAMYWYRQDPGQGLRLIYYSQIVNDFQKGDIAEGYSVSREKKESFPLTVTSAQKNPTAFYLCASSSEETQYFGPGTRLLVL.

J is TRBJ1-1 and V is TRBV27; D is perhaps TRBD1 (5 bases). Germline lookup yields CDR1 MNHEY and CDR2 SMNVEV (reference sequence). Trimming removed 6 bases from V and 8 bases from J, with 13 bases in between. The CDR3 extends over 12 amino acids. CDR3 sequence (DNA): TGTGCCAGCAGGACGACAGTTTCCGAAGCTTTCTTT. This gives the protein CASRTTVSEAFF.

The chain combines TRBV10-2 with TRBJ2-3, with D possibly TRBD2 on 6 matching bases. V was clipped by 6 bases and J by 4 bases, with 11 bases between them. The CDR3 spans 13 residues. CDR1 and CDR2 from the germline V gene are WSHSY and SAAADI. The CDR3 sequence: CASRGRLADTQYF. The CDR3 DNA reads TGCGCCAGCAGGGGGAGACTAGCAGATACGCAGTATTTT.

The gene calls are TRBV11-2 and TRBJ1-2; TRBD1 agrees at 7 bases. The CDR3 extends over 15 amino acids. CDR1 is SGHAT and CDR2 is FQNNGV in the germline V gene. V lost 5 bases and J lost 4; bases outside the gene matches: 10. The CDR3 nucleotides read TGTGCCAGCAGCCCTGGACAGGAGCTGGGCTATGGCTACACCTTC. It is translated as CASSPGQELGYGYTF.